This entry describes one T cell receptor beta chain. This clone was seen just once. Its antigen is currently not known. No much larger clonotype is one base removed from it; base qualities were not supplied. This record comes from a study of blood T cell repertoires in COVID-19 (dated by TCRdb to the early 2020s). With respect to the entire study: Samples from collaborators originated in the United States, Italy and Spain and spanned both the acute and convalescent phases of COVID-19. The prospective study material was composed of cDNA or gDNA derived from T cells, B-cell-depleted T cells, or PBMCs. Deeply sampled blood TCRbeta repertoires from subjects exposed to, actively infected with, or recovered from COVID-19 were included in the dataset. The repertoires were released in a freely available public database meant as a resource for research on the immune response to SARS-CoV-2. Samples came from the ongoing ImmuneRACE study (first 160 participants) plus 1,254 subjects from 6 global collaborators. Nearly every sample came with metadata listing a de-identified subject ID, COVID-19 status, age in years and sex. Where available, HLA class I and class II types were obtained from metadata supplied by the sample provider rather than from assay-based typing. General conclusions and limits of the study: The quantity of clinical and demographic metadata differed by source and by participant and was supplied without curation.

Each collaborating institution followed its own protocols to collect whole blood in K2EDTA tubes. For TCRbeta analysis, collaborator samples were shipped as frozen whole blood, as isolated PBMCs, or as DNA extracted from either sample type. TCRbeta CDR3 regions were amplified from genomic DNA by means of the immunoSEQ Assay, a bias-controlled multiplex PCR. In the paper's pipeline: The number of nucleated cells in each sample was estimated from the amplification of reference gene primers within the assay. To quantify the absolute abundance of each unique TCRbeta CDR3 rearrangement, sequence reads were collapsed and filtered. For each sample, productive Simpson clonality was calculated as the square root of Simpson's diversity index over productive rearrangements. TCRdb re-hosts the immuneACCESS table, in-frame sequences only. Its copies lack some clones; in the studies checked, an unresolved V gene accounts for under half of them, and the cause for the rest is not known. That table is the source of V, J and clone size, and D and trimming were worked out from the DNA. Across this sample there are roughly 73,000 clones, with 86% seen only once. The ten largest account for 3% to 5% of the sample.

V lost 5 bases and J lost 15 bases, and the count of bases not matched to a germline gene is 8. CDR1 and CDR2 are drawn from the germline V gene: SQVTM, ANQGSEA. The CDR3 spans 11 residues, from the cysteine through the phenylalanine. The CDR3 DNA has 33 bases and is translated from base 1. Sequenced: peripheral blood. This clonotype was sampled from a man between 65 and 85 years old with active COVID-19. The sequence is built from TRBV29-1 and TRBJ2-1; 9 bases in the junction line up with TRBD2. The DNA is as follows: TGCAGCGTTCTAAGGGGGCGGGAGGGGTTCTTC. It translates to CSVLRGREGFF.